This T cell receptor (beta chain) appears in the sequencing data of a study of blood T cell repertoires in COVID-19. CDR1 SGHNT and CDR2 YENEEA come from the germline V gene. The CDR3 contains 17 residues. After removal of 3 bases from V and 0 bases from J, the junction contained 9 bases not matched to a gene. Original methodology: From reference gene primer amplification, estimates of nucleated cell counts were derived. Assay: immunoSEQ multiplex PCR; the TCRdb copy retains only in-frame clones and omits some. That table furnishes V, J and clone size, whereas the DNA furnished D and trimming. The sample has around 110,000 clones; approximately 80% are singletons.

This chain uses TRBV11-3 with TRBJ2-3; TRBD2 agrees at 7 bases. This TCR was recovered from a man between 65 and 79 years old with active or convalescent COVID-19. The source material was peripheral blood. The DNA for the CDR3 is TGTGCCAGCAGCTTCCGAGGGGCTAGCGGTAGCACAGATACGCAGTATTTT. Its translation is CASSFRGASGSTDTQYF.